This T cell receptor beta chain appears in the sequencing data of a study of blood T cells in healthy people across ages. The CDR3 length is 17 residues. Germline trimming cut 5 bases from V and 0 bases from J; bases unmatched to any gene: 7. CDR1 is MNHNS and CDR2 is SASEGT in the germline V gene. The use of a sample-barcoded 5' primer and a J-beta primer mix characterized a second PCR of about 6 to 12 cycles. MiXCR was run by TCRdb on the 5' RACE reads, yielding one entry per CDR3 protein. The top ten hold 10% to 15% of the sample, which has about 900,000 distinct CDR3 sequences, around 48% seen once. Healthy Russian Caucasian donors spanned ages about 6 to 100 years.

The rearrangement joins TRBV6-1 to TRBJ2-4; 10 positions match TRBD1. Sequenced input: blood. The TCR was taken from a man aged 25-40 years in good health. The CDR3 DNA reads TGTGCCAGCAGTACACGGGACAGGGGAATAGCCAAAAACATTCAGTACTTC. Encoded protein: CASSTRDRGIAKNIQYF.